This entry features one T cell receptor (beta chain) sequence. The CDR3 loop spans 14 amino acids. Germline lookup yields CDR1 GTSNPN and CDR2 SVGIG (reference sequence). The ends were cut back, 8 bases at V and 5 bases at J, with 21 bases in the middle. The sample comes from a study of blood T cell repertoires in COVID-19. TCRdb's table, derived via immunoSEQ multiplex PCR, lists solely in-frame clones and lacks some. The repertoire holds roughly 140,000 clones, with approximately 85% as singletons. Source material: peripheral blood. The receptor's source is a woman aged 55-69 years with COVID-19, enrolled during active disease. V gene TRBV30 combines with J gene TRBJ1-1; the D is unclear. As DNA, the CDR3 is TGTGCCGGCAAAGCTGGTCCGGAGGCGACTGAAGCTTTCTTT. Its protein product is CAGKAGPEATEAFF.